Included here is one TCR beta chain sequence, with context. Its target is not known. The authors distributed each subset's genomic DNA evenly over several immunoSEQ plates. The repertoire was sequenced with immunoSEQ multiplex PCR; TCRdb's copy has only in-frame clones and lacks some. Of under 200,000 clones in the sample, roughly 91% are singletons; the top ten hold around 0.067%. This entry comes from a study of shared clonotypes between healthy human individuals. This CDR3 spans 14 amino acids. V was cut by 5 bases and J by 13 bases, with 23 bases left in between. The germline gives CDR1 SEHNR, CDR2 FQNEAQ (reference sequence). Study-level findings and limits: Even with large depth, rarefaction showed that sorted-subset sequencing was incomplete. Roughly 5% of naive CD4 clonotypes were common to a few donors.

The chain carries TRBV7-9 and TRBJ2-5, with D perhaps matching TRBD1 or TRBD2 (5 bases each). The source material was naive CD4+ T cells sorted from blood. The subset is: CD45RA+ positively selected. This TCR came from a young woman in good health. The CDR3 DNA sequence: TGTGCCAGCAGCCCGAGCACATTGGTTAGGGACGCGTACTTC. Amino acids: CASSPSTLVRDAYF.